This paragraph reports one T cell receptor (beta chain). Its target is not known. These data belong to a study of post-analysis software for immune sequencing data. Looking at the study overall: Relapsing-remitting, secondary progressive and progressive-relapsing multiple sclerosis were all included among the disease courses. Points from the study as a whole: When patients were compared with controls, 5 or 6 TRBV segments were more frequent, TRBV5-6, TRBV5-1 and TRBV20-1 among them. Under the F measure, samples that were prepared in one batch clustered strongly together. Controls had significantly higher normalized Chao1 diversity than multiple sclerosis patients.

The CDR3 is made up of 15 amino acids. Germline V gene data show CDR1 as SEHNR and CDR2 as FQNEAQ (reference sequence). Libraries were made from TCR beta cDNA, and they carried unique molecular identifiers. MiXCR was run by TCRdb on the PCR reads, yielding one entry per CDR3 protein. This table holds 750,000 to 950,000 distinct CDR3 sequences, about 50% found once. The sample taken for sequencing was blood. This clonotype originated in a girl under 18 with multiple sclerosis. The rearrangement joins TRBV7-9 to TRBJ2-1, with D unclear. The J call could be wrong; TRBJ2-7 is a better fit for the DNA end. CDR3 region: CASSPLPGFYNEQYF. For the CDR3, the DNA is TGTGCCAGCAGCCCCCTCCCCGGCTTCTACAATGAGCAGTACTTC.